These T cell receptor beta chains were read from a single sample in a study of CD8+ T cells in alopecia areata. Method: immunoSEQ multiplex PCR; TCRdb's copy keeps in-frame clones and lacks some. The table includes some 120,000 clones, about 51% detected once. Sequencing input: NKG2D-low CD8+ T cells sorted from blood. Receptors originate from a human donor with alopecia areata. Each CDR3 is given with its conserved first and last residue. The D gene is left open where the match is weak. Rows may omit the clone size; those that give it use once, few, many or a size class.

V gene,CDR3 length,clone size,D gene,J gene,CDR3 DNA,CDR3 protein
TRBV7-9,15,few,.,TRBJ2-2,TGTGCCAGCAGCTTCCCCGCCGAGGGCTCCGGGGAGCTGTTTTTT,CASSFPAEGSGELFF
TRBV29-1,13,few,.,TRBJ2-2,TGCAGCGCGGACCTCAAGGGGACCGGGGAGCTGTTTTTT,CSADLKGTGELFF
TRBV29-1,14,.,.,TRBJ2-1,TGCAGCGTTAACGGGCACTTAGGCGGCAATGAGCAGTTCTTC,CSVNGHLGGNEQFF
TRBV5-4,12,.,.,TRBJ2-1,TGTGCCAGCAGCTTGACCGGGGAGGAGCAGTTCTTC,CASSLTGEEQFF
TRBV27,15,.,.,TRBJ1-2,TGTGCCAGCAGTTTTATTCCTCCGGACAGCTATGGCTACACCTTC,CASSFIPPDSYGYTF
TRBV29-1,14,few,TRBD1,TRBJ2-2,TGCAGCGGGGGCGGGACAGGGGGCACCGGGGAGCTGTTTTTT,CSGGGTGGTGELFF
TRBV9,15,.,.,TRBJ2-5,TGTGCCAGCAGCGTAGATGTTTCCGGGATTGAGACCCAGTACTTC,CASSVDVSGIETQYF
TRBV29-1,13,few,.,TRBJ1-2,TGCAGCGGGGAGGCAGGAGAAAACTATGGCTACACCTTC,CSGEAGENYGYTF
TRBV29-1,13,.,.,TRBJ1-2,TGCAGCGTTGAAGATCTCGGCAGCTATGGCTACACCTTC,CSVEDLGSYGYTF
TRBV7-6,14,.,.,TRBJ1-2,TGTGCCAGCAGCTTGGAAGCTTCTGACTATGGCTACACCTTC,CASSLEASDYGYTF
TRBV29-1,12,few,.,TRBJ2-2,TGCAGCGTTCTGAGGAACACCGGGGAGCTGTTTTTT,CSVLRNTGELFF
TRBV28,10,few,.,TRBJ2-7,TGTGCCAGCAGTAACTACGAGCAGTACTTC,CASSNYEQYF
TRBV29-1,13,.,.,TRBJ2-7,TGCAGCGTTGAAATGGGGTCAGACTACGAGCAGTACTTC,CSVEMGSDYEQYF
TRBV30,13,.,TRBD1,TRBJ1-2,TGTGCCTGGAGTGGGACAGGGGATCATGGCTACACCTTC,CAWSGTGDHGYTF
TRBV27,13,.,.,TRBJ1-2,TGTGCCAGCCGATCGTCGGCTGGGTATGGCTACACCTTC,CASRSSAGYGYTF
TRBV5-6,15,.,.,TRBJ1-5,TGTGCCAGCAGCTTGGGGGGCTATAGCAATCAGCCCCAGCATTTT,CASSLGGYSNQPQHF
TRBV5-1,12,.,.,TRBJ2-7,TGCGCCAGCAGCTCCGAATCCTACGAGCAGTACTTC,CASSSESYEQYF
TRBV28,11,few,.,TRBJ1-2,TGTGCCAGCAGCCGAAACTATGGCTACACCTTC,CASSRNYGYTF
TRBV5-6,18,.,.,TRBJ2-6,TGTGCCAGCAGCAGGAAGACGGAATTTGCCTCTGGGGCCAACGTCCTGACTTTC,CASSRKTEFASGANVLTF
TRBV27,11,.,.,TRBJ2-5,TGTGCCAGCAGTTCCCAAGAGACCCAGTACTTC,CASSSQETQYF
TRBV29-1,13,.,.,TRBJ1-4,TGCAGCGTTTCCGGCAATGCTAATGAAAAACTGTTTTTT,CSVSGNANEKLFF
TRBV11-2,16,.,TRBD2,TRBJ2-1,TGTGCCAGCAGCTCTACCTTAGCGGGACGGGGCGATGAGCAGTTCTTC,CASSSTLAGRGDEQFF
TRBV29-1,14,.,.,TRBJ1-5,TGCAGCGTTGAGGGCAGCCGCTCAAATCAGCCCCAGCATTTT,CSVEGSRSNQPQHF
TRBV27,12,.,.,TRBJ1-1,TGTGCCAGCAGTTCAGTGAACACTGAAGCTTTCTTT,CASSSVNTEAFF
TRBV18,15,.,.,TRBJ1-5,TGTGCCAGCTCACCAATCGGGGAGAGCAATCAGCCCCAGCATTTT,CASSPIGESNQPQHF
TRBV29-1,16,few,TRBD1,TRBJ2-6,TGCAGCGTTGTTGACAGGGCCGGTCCTGGGGCCAACGTCCTGACTTTC,CSVVDRAGPGANVLTF
TRBV29-1,14,.,.,TRBJ2-7,TGCAGCGTAGCCGGGACCCGGTCGTCCTACGAGCAGTACTTC,CSVAGTRSSYEQYF